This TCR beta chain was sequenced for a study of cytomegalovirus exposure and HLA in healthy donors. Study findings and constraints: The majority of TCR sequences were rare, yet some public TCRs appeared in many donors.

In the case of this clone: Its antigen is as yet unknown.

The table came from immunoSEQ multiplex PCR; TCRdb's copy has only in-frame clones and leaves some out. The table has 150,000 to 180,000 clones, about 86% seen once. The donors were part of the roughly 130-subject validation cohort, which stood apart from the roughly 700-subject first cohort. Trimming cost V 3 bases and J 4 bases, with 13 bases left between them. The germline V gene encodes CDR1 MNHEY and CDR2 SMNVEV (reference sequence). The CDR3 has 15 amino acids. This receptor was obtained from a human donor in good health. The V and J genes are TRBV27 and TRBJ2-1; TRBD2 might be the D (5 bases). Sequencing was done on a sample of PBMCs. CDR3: CASSFGVRLYNEQFF. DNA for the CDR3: TGTGCCAGCAGTTTCGGGGTCCGATTGTACAATGAGCAGTTCTTC.